This entry lists 16 T cell receptor beta chains sequenced from one sample in a study of blood T cells in healthy people across ages. For the second PCR, which ran for about 7 to 11 cycles, a sample-barcoded 5' primer and a J-beta primer mix were used. MiXCR, applied by TCRdb to the 5' RACE reads, yields one record per CDR3 protein. This repertoire shows around 1.5 million distinct CDR3 sequences, roughly 40% found once; its top ten account for 7.9%. Sequencing was performed on blood. All receptors derive from a woman between 18 and 30 years old in good health.

This chain joins TRBV20-1 and TRBJ1-1; D is undetermined. This CDR3 contains 13 residues. Germline values: CDR1 DFQATT, CDR2 SNEGSKA (reference sequence). The V and J ends lost 6 bases and 1 base respectively, with 12 bases between them. CDR3 in DNA: TGCAGTGCCCCCTCTGCAGGGAACACTGAAGCTTTCTTT. Translation gives CSAPSAGNTEAFF.

There are a few counts of this clonotype. V usage is TRBV2 and J usage is TRBJ2-4; D is perhaps TRBD2 (7 bases). The CDR3 extends over 15 amino acids. Looked up from germline, CDR1 is SNHLY and CDR2 is FYNNEI. Trimming left V 7 bases short and J 4 bases short, with 17 bases between. The CDR3 region has the DNA TGTGCCAGCAAAGGGGGGCTAGCGGTTAAAAACATTCAGTACTTC. The encoded protein is CASKGGLAVKNIQYF.

The chain uses TRBV2 and TRBJ2-7; 12 nucleotides line up with TRBD2. This CDR3 region has 15 residues. CDR1 SNHLY and CDR2 FYNNEI come from the germline V gene. Trimming at V came to 4 bases and at J to 2 bases, leaving 3 bases not matched to a gene. Here the CDR3 reads CASSGLAGDTYEQYF. In nucleotides, the CDR3 is TGTGCCAGCAGTGGACTAGCGGGGGATACCTACGAGCAGTACTTC.

This chain uses TRBV12-3 or TRBV12-4 with TRBJ2-1, with TRBD1 matching over 8 bases. The CDR3 contains 16 residues. The J segment lost 6 bases and the V segment lost 6 bases, leaving 13 bases of the junction unmatched. In DNA, the CDR3 is TGTGCCAGCAGACAACCGGGACAGGCTACGCTCAATGAGCAGTTCTTC. It codes for CASRQPGQATLNEQFF.

J is TRBJ2-2 and V is TRBV2; D tentatively reads TRBD1 or TRBD2 (5 bases each). This CDR3 is 14 amino acids long. Germline V gene lookup returns CDR1 SNHLY and CDR2 FYNNEI. V lost 9 bases and J 0 bases, leaving 11 bases between the germline ends. CDR3 amino acids: CARSGTANTGELFF. The CDR3, as DNA: TGTGCCAGATCGGGGACGGCGAACACCGGGGAGCTGTTTTTT.

With regard to this clonotype: The junction and the germline gene differ at one end; a read error may be behind it. The gene calls are TRBV4-1 and TRBJ2-3; D is unresolved. CDR1 is MGHRA and CDR2 is YSYEKL in the germline V gene. The CDR3 contains 16 residues. CDR3 in amino acids: CAGSQDKGLKTDTQYF. Written as DNA, the CDR3 is TGCGCCGGCAGCCAAGACAAGGGTCTCAAAACAGATACGCAGTATTTT.

The chain carries TRBV20-1 and TRBJ2-1; 12 bases fit TRBD2. V was clipped by 2 bases and J by 7 bases; unmatched bases: 3. From germline, CDR1 is DFQATT and CDR2 SNEGSKA (reference sequence). The CDR3 is made up of 14 amino acids. CDR3 sequence reads: CSARPSGRVNEQFF. CDR3 DNA: TGCAGTGCTAGACCTAGCGGGAGGGTGAATGAGCAGTTCTTC.

This clonotype came up a few times. The gene calls are TRBV7-2 and TRBJ2-1; D could derive from TRBD1 or TRBD2 (5 bases each). From germline, CDR1 is SGHTA and CDR2 FQGNSA. The length of the CDR3 is 15 residues. The V end lost 1 base, the J end lost 6 bases, and 13 bases lay between the germline ends. The CDR3 DNA is TGTGCCAGCAGCTTAGATCGATCTGGGGGCAATGAGCAGTTCTTC. It specifies CASSLDRSGGNEQFF.

This clonotype has only one observation. This chain links TRBV4-1 with TRBJ2-4; 13 bases are shared with TRBD2. The CDR3 has 16 residues. J lost 13 bases, V lost 0 bases, and 9 bases had no gene match. CDR1 and CDR2 (germline): MGHRA, YSYEKL. The CDR3 DNA follows: TGCGCCAGCAGCCAAGACCCCGGACTAGCGGGGGCTGAGCAGTACTTC. This gives the protein CASSQDPGLAGAEQYF.

A single count supports this clonotype. The chain joins TRBV24-1 to TRBJ2-3, with 7 bases lining up with TRBD1. CDR3 length: 14 amino acids. J gave up 1 base and V 5 bases, and 2 bases lay outside the gene matches. Germline lookup yields CDR1 KGHDR and CDR2 SFDVKD. The CDR3 region has the DNA TGTGCCACCAGTGTAACAGGGGGCACAGATACGCAGTATTTT. Translation: CATSVTGGTDTQYF.

The J gene is TRBJ2-5, the V gene TRBV2; D may be TRBD2 (6 bases). With 3 bases removed from V and 5 bases from J, the gap between germline ends came to 13 bases. The V gene's germline CDR1 is SNHLY and CDR2 FYNNEI. CDR3 length: 14 amino acids. In DNA form, the CDR3 reads TGTGCCAGCAGTGAGGTCGGGGGTGGGGAGACCCAGTACTTC. Translating gives CASSEVGGGETQYF.

The table lists this clonotype with a count of one. At one end, the junction sequence differs from germline, possibly due to a read error. The chain employs TRBV7-2 and TRBJ2-5; maybe TRBD2 (5 bases). The CDR3 consists of 15 residues. Per the germline V gene, CDR1 is SGHTA and CDR2 is FQGNSA. Here the CDR3 reads CAGSLDGGAAGTQYF. CDR3 DNA: TGTGCCGGCAGCTTAGACGGCGGTGCTGCGGGGACCCAGTACTTC.

This clonotype was counted only a few times. The chain links TRBV20-1 to TRBJ2-5; D is possibly TRBD1 or TRBD2 (6 bases each). The CDR3 is 14 amino acids. Germline V CDR1 and CDR2: DFQATT, SNEGSKA (reference sequence). V was cut by 2 bases and J by 4 bases, with 14 bases left in between. As DNA, the CDR3 is TGCAGTGCTAGACGCGGGGTGGGGGCAGAGACCCAGTACTTC. This translates into CSARRGVGAETQYF.

The sample holds a few counts of this clonotype. The genes are TRBV29-1 and TRBJ2-7, with 12 bases lining up with TRBD1. The CDR3 totals 14 residues. Germline V gene sequence: CDR1 SQVTM, CDR2 ANQGSEA. The trim removed 6 bases at V and 2 bases at J, leaving 5 bases unmatched. CDR3 loop: CSVRDRGLTYEQYF. In DNA, the CDR3 is TGCAGCGTGAGGGACAGGGGGCTAACCTACGAGCAGTACTTC.

This clonotype was seen more than once but under ten times. The rearrangement uses TRBV27 and TRBJ2-1; D is perhaps TRBD2 (5 bases). V lost 0 bases and J 6 bases, leaving 6 bases between the germline ends. Germline-derived CDR1 and CDR2 are MNHEY and SMNVEV (reference sequence). The CDR3 spans 13 residues. The CDR3 region has the DNA TGTGCCAGCAGTTTATCGGGGAGCAATGAGCAGTTCTTC. It yields the protein CASSLSGSNEQFF.

V and J are TRBV7-6 and TRBJ2-5, with a possible D match to TRBD2 (6 bases). This CDR3 is built from 15 residues. V was trimmed by 5 bases and J by 11 bases, leaving 24 bases between them. The germline V gene has CDR1 SGHVS and CDR2 FNYEAQ. CDR3 loop: CASSHTAGPYNEQYF. The CDR3 nucleotides read TGTGCCAGCAGCCACACAGCGGGCCCCTACAATGAGCAGTACTTC.